These T cell receptor beta chains were read from a single sample in a study of T cells after yellow fever vaccination. MiXCR was run by TCRdb on the 5' RACE reads, yielding one entry per CDR3 protein. The sample holds about 63,000 distinct CDR3 sequences, less than 8.5% seen once. The source was CD8+ T cells sorted from PBMCs, collected 15 days after the yellow fever booster vaccination. These receptors were collected from a young man who received the YFV17D yellow fever vaccine. CDR3s include the opening cysteine and the closing phenylalanine or tryptophan. A D gene is named only where the DNA matches it firmly. For some rows the clone size is stated as once, few or many, or as a class when expanded; others skip it.

cdr3_length,clone_size,v_call,j_call,d_call,cdr3_nt,cdr3_aa
15,many,TRBV24-1,TRBJ2-5,.,TGTGCCACCAGTGATTCGGGACGGAACCAAGAGACCCAGTACTTC,CATSDSGRNQETQYF
8,many,TRBV29-1,TRBJ2-1,.,TGCAGCGTTGAACCCCAGTTCTTC,CSVEPQFF
16,many,TRBV19,TRBJ2-1,TRBD2,TGTGCCAGTAGTATTGATAGCGGGGACTCCTACAATGAGCAGTTCTTC,CASSIDSGDSYNEQFF
15,.,TRBV15,TRBJ1-5,.,TGTGCCACCAGCAGTGACCAGGGAGGCAATCAGCCCCAGCATTTT,CATSSDQGGNQPQHF
16,many,TRBV20-1,TRBJ2-7,.,TGCAGTGCTAGGCCCCCCGGGGACCAACCCTCCTACGAGCAGTACTTC,CSARPPGDQPSYEQYF
14,many,TRBV7-9,TRBJ2-3,TRBD1,TGTGCCAGCAGCCCTTGGACAGGGGGAAATACGCAGTATTTT,CASSPWTGGNTQYF
13,many,TRBV6-2/TRBV6-3,TRBJ2-7,.,TGTGCCAGCAGTTCGAATGACCGCTACGAGCAGTACTTC,CASSSNDRYEQYF
19,few,TRBV6-2/TRBV6-3,TRBJ1-1,.,TGTGCCAGCAGTTACCTCGATGATGAATATGGGAAATCGGACACTGAAGCTTTCTTT,CASSYLDDEYGKSDTEAFF
14,many,TRBV12-3/TRBV12-4,TRBJ2-1,.,TGTGCCAGCAGTTTCCTCGCAGGTACAAATGAGCAGTTCTTC,CASSFLAGTNEQFF
16,many,TRBV29-1,TRBJ2-1,.,TGCAGCGTTGACGGATCTTCGGGAGCGGGCTACAATGAGCAGTTCTTC,CSVDGSSGAGYNEQFF
13,many,TRBV20-1,TRBJ2-1,.,TGCAGTGCTAGAGACGGACTTCGTAATGAGCAGTTCTTC,CSARDGLRNEQFF
12,.,TRBV29-1,TRBJ1-2,.,TGCAGCGTGGTACAGGATACATATGGCTACACCTTC,CSVVQDTYGYTF
15,many,TRBV6-2/TRBV6-3,TRBJ2-2,TRBD1,TGTGCCAGCAGTTCCTTGGACAGGTTGCCCGGGGAGCTGTTTTTT,CASSSLDRLPGELFF
16,few,TRBV9,TRBJ2-7,TRBD1,TGTGCCAGCAGCGTAGGGGGACAGGGGCTAGCCTACGAGCAGTACTTC,CASSVGGQGLAYEQYF
12,many,TRBV20-1,TRBJ2-7,.,TGCAGTGCTAGGGCAGAAACCTACGAGCAGTACTTC,CSARAETYEQYF
14,many,TRBV9,TRBJ2-7,.,TGTGCCAGCAGCGTAGCCGCCAGCTTCTACGAGCAGTACTTC,CASSVAASFYEQYF
13,many,TRBV6-5,TRBJ2-5,.,TGTGCCAGCAGTTACTTCGGTCAAGAGACCCAGTACTTC,CASSYFGQETQYF